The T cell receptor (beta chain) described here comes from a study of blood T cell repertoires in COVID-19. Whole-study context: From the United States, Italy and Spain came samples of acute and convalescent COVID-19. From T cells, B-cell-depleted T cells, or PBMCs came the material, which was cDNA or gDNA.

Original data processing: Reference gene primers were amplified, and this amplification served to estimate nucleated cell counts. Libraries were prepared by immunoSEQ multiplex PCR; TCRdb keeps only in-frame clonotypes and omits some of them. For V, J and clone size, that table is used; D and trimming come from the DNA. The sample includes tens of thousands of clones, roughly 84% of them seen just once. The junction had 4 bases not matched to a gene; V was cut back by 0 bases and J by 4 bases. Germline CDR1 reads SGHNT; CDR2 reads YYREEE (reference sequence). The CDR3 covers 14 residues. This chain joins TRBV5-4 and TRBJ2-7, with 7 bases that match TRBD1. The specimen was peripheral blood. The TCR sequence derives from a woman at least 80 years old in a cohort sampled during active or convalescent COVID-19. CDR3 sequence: CASSLGQGAYEQYF. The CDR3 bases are TGTGCCAGCAGCTTGGGACAGGGTGCGTACGAGCAGTACTTC.